This is a list of T cell receptor beta chains from one sample in a study of cytomegalovirus exposure and HLA in healthy donors. Generated by immunoSEQ multiplex PCR, the TCRdb table keeps only in-frame clones and is missing some. The sample records nearly 110,000 clones, around two thirds being singletons. Material: PBMCs. The receptor source for this set is a woman aged 40 to 50 in good health and CMV-seropositive. Both conserved end residues are part of each CDR3. Each record gives: J gene, V gene, clone size, D gene, CDR3 protein, CDR3 DNA. A D gene is named only where the DNA matches it firmly. Expanded clones are given a class, and other clones once, few, many or no size at all.

>TRBJ2-2|TRBV6-5|.|TRBD1
CASSSRTGVGTGELFF
TGTGCCAGCAGTTCGCGGACAGGGGTCGGCACCGGGGAGCTGTTTTTT
>TRBJ2-3|TRBV2|.|.
CASRPSTQGDTQYF
TGTGCCAGCAGGCCTTCGACCCAGGGAGATACGCAGTATTTT
>TRBJ2-1|TRBV18|.|.
CASSPLTYNEQFF
TGTGCCAGCTCACCACTAACCTACAATGAGCAGTTCTTC
>TRBJ1-1|TRBV27|.|TRBD1
CASSPTGGTEAFF
TGTGCCAGCAGTCCAACAGGGGGCACTGAAGCTTTCTTT
>TRBJ1-6|TRBV19|.|.
CASSIAQINSPLHF
TGTGCCAGTAGTATTGCACAGATTAATTCACCCCTCCACTTT
>TRBJ1-4|TRBV7-8|.|.
CASSLANGVREKLFF
TGTGCCAGCAGCTTAGCGAACGGTGTTCGGGAAAAACTGTTTTTT
>TRBJ2-1|TRBV6-4|.|.
CASSDSGTPNNEQFF
TGTGCCAGCAGTGACTCGGGGACTCCGAACAATGAGCAGTTCTTC
>TRBJ1-2|TRBV18|few|TRBD1
CASSPPSTGGSGYTF
TGTGCCAGCTCACCACCAAGCACAGGGGGCAGTGGCTACACCTTC
>TRBJ1-6|TRBV7-9|once|TRBD1
CASSSRQGNNSPLHF
TGTGCCAGCAGCAGCCGACAGGGCAATAATTCACCCCTCCACTTT
>TRBJ1-5|TRBV7-8|.|.
CASSLAGGAGNQPQHF
TGTGCCAGCAGCTTGGCGGGGGGGGCTGGCAATCAGCCCCAGCATTTT
>TRBJ2-1|TRBV5-1|.|TRBD1
CASSLSPGQGYNEQFF
TGCGCCAGCAGCCTGAGCCCGGGACAGGGGTACAATGAGCAGTTCTTC
>TRBJ1-1|TRBV4-1|.|.
CASSQGAGILAEAFF
TGCGCCAGCAGCCAAGGGGCAGGGATTTTGGCTGAAGCTTTCTTT
>TRBJ2-7|TRBV7-9|.|TRBD1
CASSTRTGKNEQYF
TGTGCCAGCAGCACCAGGACAGGGAAAAACGAGCAGTACTTC
>TRBJ2-3|TRBV11-2|.|TRBD2
CASSLVIQVGTRANTQYF
TGTGCCAGCAGCTTAGTAATACAAGTGGGGACTAGGGCAAATACGCAGTATTTT
>TRBJ2-3|TRBV5-1|.|TRBD2
CASSSDLDSGGTDTQYF
TGCGCCAGCAGCTCAGACCTCGACAGCGGGGGTACAGATACGCAGTATTTT
>TRBJ2-2|TRBV5-6|.|.
CASSLSGNTGELFF
TGTGCCAGCAGCTTGTCGGGGAACACCGGGGAGCTGTTTTTT
>TRBJ2-3|TRBV29-1|.|.
CSVEENERDTQYF
TGCAGCGTTGAAGAAAACGAGCGGGATACGCAGTATTTT
>TRBJ1-1|TRBV5-4|.|TRBD1
CASSLRGPMNTEAFF
TGTGCCAGCAGCCTCAGGGGGCCCATGAACACTGAAGCTTTCTTT
>TRBJ1-6|TRBV6-5|.|TRBD1
CASSYSRGGAGYPLHF
TGTGCCAGCAGTTACTCGAGAGGGGGCGCAGGGTACCCCCTCCACTTT
>TRBJ2-7|TRBV19|.|TRBD1
CASSFGYGHGTVSYEQYF
TGTGCCAGTAGTTTTGGCTACGGTCACGGGACAGTATCCTACGAGCAGTACTTC
>TRBJ1-2|TRBV5-1|.|.
CASSSGTPGNGYTF
TGCGCCAGCAGCTCGGGGACACCAGGGAATGGCTACACCTTC
>TRBJ1-1|TRBV19|.|TRBD1
CASTRLQGARTEAFF
TGTGCCAGTACCCGGTTACAGGGGGCGAGGACTGAAGCTTTCTTT
>TRBJ2-7|TRBV2|few|TRBD2
CASSETSARTEQYF
TGTGCCAGCAGTGAAACTAGCGCAAGGACCGAGCAGTACTTC
>TRBJ1-1|TRBV5-5|few|.
CASSLGVPGTFAFF
TGTGCCAGCAGCTTGGGAGTACCGGGGACATTTGCTTTCTTT
>TRBJ2-1|TRBV11-2|.|TRBD1
CASSTYRGPYNEQFF
TGTGCCAGCAGCACGTACAGGGGGCCCTACAATGAGCAGTTCTTC
>TRBJ2-3|TRBV9|few|.
CASTPRGAGDTQYF
TGTGCCAGCACTCCTCGGGGGGCCGGGGATACGCAGTATTTT
>TRBJ1-1|TRBV5-1|.|.
CASSAGTPNTEAFF
TGCGCCAGCAGCGCGGGGACGCCGAACACTGAAGCTTTCTTT
>TRBJ1-6|TRBV7-3|.|.
CASSLIVDSPLHF
TGTGCCAGCAGCTTAATTGTAGATTCACCCCTCCACTTT